A selection of T cell receptor beta chains follows, all from one sample in a study of read filtering for tumor transcriptome and immune sequencing. TCRdb re-called the reads through MiXCR, storing one row per CDR3 protein. This repertoire shows about 39,000 distinct CDR3 sequences, more than 13% found once; its top ten account for around 7%. The sequenced sample was a population of CD138-negative cells sorted from bone marrow. These receptor sequences come from a donor aged 40 or over with multiple myeloma. The CDR3 runs from the conserved cysteine through the conserved F or W. D genes are given only for firm matches. Size tells how often a clone was seen, or its class if it is expanded.

d_call,j_call,v_call,cdr3_length,clone_size,cdr3_aa,cdr3_nt
.,TRBJ1-5,TRBV6-1,14,many,CASTEGKRGWTQHF,TGTGCCAGCACCGAGGGTAAGAGGGGGTGGACCCAGCATTTT
.,TRBJ2-1,TRBV19,11,many,CASSIRWEQFF,TGTGCCAGTAGTATCCGATGGGAGCAGTTCTTC
.,TRBJ2-1,TRBV19,13,many,CASSGQGRNEQFF,TGTGCCAGTAGTGGCCAGGGTCGGAATGAGCAGTTCTTC
TRBD1,TRBJ1-5,TRBV15,16,many,CATSRERTGGMQPQHF,TGTGCCACCAGCAGAGAACGGACAGGGGGCATGCAGCCCCAGCATTTT
.,TRBJ2-1,TRBV5-6,17,many,CASSHPSGWRPYNEQFF,TGTGCCAGCAGCCACCCGTCGGGGTGGCGGCCCTACAATGAGCAGTTCTTC
.,TRBJ2-1,TRBV11-3,16,many,CASSLIQGGVYNEQFF,TGTGCCAGCAGCTTAATACAGGGCGGTGTTTACAATGAGCAGTTCTTC
.,TRBJ1-6,TRBV4-2,14,many,CASSLGLYNSPLHF,TGTGCCAGCAGCCTAGGACTCTATAATTCACCCCTCCACTTT
.,TRBJ2-7,TRBV7-9,12,many,CASSLVGVQQYF,TGTGCCAGCAGCTTAGTGGGGGTGCAGCAGTACTTC
.,TRBJ2-5,TRBV6-6,13,many,CASSLTGRETQYF,TGTGCCAGCAGTCTGACAGGCCGTGAGACCCAGTACTTC
.,TRBJ2-7,TRBV5-1,17,medium-sized,CASSQPASGSYSYEQYF,TGCGCCAGCAGCCAACCGGCCTCGGGCAGTTACTCCTACGAGCAGTACTTC
.,TRBJ2-4,TRBV20-1,15,many,CSARLPQISTNIQYF,TGCAGTGCTAGACTTCCTCAGATATCTACAAACATTCAGTACTTC